This T cell receptor (beta chain) appears in the sequencing data of a study of shared clonotypes between healthy human individuals. V was pared by 8 bases and J by 5 bases, with 7 bases of the junction left unmatched. Germline CDR1 PRHDT, CDR2 FYEKMQ (reference sequence). The CDR3 covers 13 residues. Sequencing was at deep level. The protocol was immunoSEQ multiplex PCR, while the TCRdb copy is restricted to in-frame clones and leaves out a portion. This table has millions of clones, 90% to 95% appearing once. This clonotype originated in a man younger than 30 in good health. Some clones in this sample may be carry-over from other donors' samples. The chain employs TRBV13 and TRBJ2-5, with TRBD1 matching 8 bases. The sequenced sample consisted of naive CD4+ T cells from PBMCs. As to subset: CD45RA+ positively selected. The CDR3 DNA is TGTGCCAGCTCCGACAGGGGTGCGGAGACCCAGTACTTC. Translated: CASSDRGAETQYF.